Below, 18 T cell receptor beta chains from the same sample are listed, as sequenced in a study of cytomegalovirus exposure and HLA in healthy donors. The PCR contained 60 Vbeta and 13 Jbeta primers. The protocol was immunoSEQ multiplex PCR, while the TCRdb copy is restricted to in-frame clones and leaves out a portion. The profile shows roughly 110,000 clones, roughly 83% of them singletons. The sequencing input was PBMCs. Receptors originate from a woman younger than 35 in good health and CMV-seropositive.

The rearrangement uses TRBV27 and TRBJ1-3; D remains unclear. The CDR3 length is 14 residues. Trimming pared 5 bases from V and 0 bases from J, leaving 8 bases between. Germline V lookup: CDR1 MNHEY, CDR2 SMNVEV (reference sequence). CDR3 in amino acids: CASSILHSGNTIYF. In DNA, the CDR3 is TGTGCCAGCAGTATACTGCACTCTGGAAACACCATATATTTT.

The rearrangement uses TRBV6-5 and TRBJ2-2, with 8 bases matching TRBD1. Per germline, CDR1 MNHEY and CDR2 SVGAGI. The CDR3 is 15 amino acids. V lost 5 bases, J lost 4 bases, and 6 bases stayed unmatched. For the CDR3, the DNA is TGTGCCAGCAGTCCAAGGACAGGGAGCACCGGGGAGCTGTTTTTT. Amino acids: CASSPRTGSTGELFF.

This sequence joins TRBV5-8 and TRBJ2-5, with 9 bases matching TRBD2. V lost 4 bases, J lost 5 bases, and 9 bases stayed unmatched. The CDR3 covers 15 residues. In germline, CDR1 is SGHTS, CDR2 YDEGEE. The CDR3 loop is CASSRLREGSETQYF. CDR3 nucleotides: TGTGCCAGCAGCAGGTTGCGGGAGGGTTCTGAGACCCAGTACTTC. The full variable domain, with the rest looked up from reference TRBV5-8 and TRBJ2-5, is EAGVTQSPTHLIKTRGQQATLRCSPISGHTSVYWYQQALGLGLQFLLWYDEGEERNRGNFPPRFSGRQFPNYSSELNVNALELEDSALYLCASSRLREGSETQYFGPGTRLLVL.

This sequence joins TRBV28 and TRBJ1-5, with 8 bases identical to TRBD1. The length of the CDR3 is 14 residues. With V trimmed by 7 bases and J by 3 bases, 5 bases remained unmatched. Germline values: CDR1 MDHEN, CDR2 SYDVKM. CDR3 amino acids: CASTAGQDNQPQHF. The CDR3 DNA reads as TGTGCCAGCACGGCGGGACAGGACAATCAGCCCCAGCATTTT.

The chain recombines TRBV6-4 with TRBJ2-3; maybe TRBD2 (5 bases). The V gene lost 0 bases and the J gene lost 0 bases, with 13 bases spanning the gap. CDR1 MRHNA and CDR2 SNTAGT come from the germline V gene. There are 17 residues in the CDR3. This chain's CDR3 is CASSDSLAITSTDTQYF. The CDR3 DNA sequence: TGTGCCAGCAGTGACTCGCTAGCAATAACTAGCACAGATACGCAGTATTTT.

The chain carries TRBV5-1 and TRBJ1-3; 8 nucleotides align to TRBD1. Germline CDR1 SGHRS, CDR2 YFSETQ. The V gene end was trimmed by 3 bases and the J gene end by 4 bases; junction bases not matched to a gene: 3. This CDR3 spans 14 amino acids. CDR3 protein: CASSWTGYGNTIYF. The CDR3 DNA reads TGCGCCAGCAGCTGGACAGGGTACGGAAACACCATATATTTT. Full variable domain (outside the CDR3, taken from reference TRBV5-1 and TRBJ1-3): KAGVTQTPRYLIKTRGQQVTLSCSPISGHRSVSWYQQTPGQGLQFLFEYFSETQRNKGNFPGRFSGRQFSNSRSEMNVSTLELGDSALYLCASSWTGYGNTIYFGEGSWLTVV.

The CDR3: CASSFPGTGATNYGYTF. The CDR3 nucleotides are TGTGCCAGCAGTTTCCCCGGGACAGGGGCTACAAACTATGGCTACACCTTC. This rearrangement joins TRBV7-9 to TRBJ1-2; 10 nucleotides line up with TRBD1. The germline gives CDR1 SEHNR, CDR2 FQNEAQ (reference sequence). V was pared by 6 bases and J by 2 bases, with 12 bases of the junction left unmatched. CDR3 length: 17 amino acids. Full variable domain (outside the CDR3, taken from reference TRBV7-9 and TRBJ1-2): DTGVSQNPRHKITKRGQNVTFRCDPISEHNRLYWYRQTLGQGPEFLTYFQNEAQLEKSRLLSDRFSAERPKGSFSTLEIQRTEQGDSAMYLCASSFPGTGATNYGYTFGSGTRLTVV.

The V call is TRBV28, the J call TRBJ1-1; 8 bases map to TRBD1. The germline gives CDR1 MDHEN, CDR2 SYDVKM. The CDR3 is 12 amino acids. The junction had 3 bases not matched to a gene; V was cut back by 4 bases and J by 8 bases. CDR3 bases: TGTGCCAGCAGTTCGGCAGGGGGCGAAGCTTTCTTT. Residues: CASSSAGGEAFF.

Here the CDR3 reads CASIPGGTMNTEAFF. CDR3 sequence (DNA): TGTGCCAGCATTCCAGGGGGAACCATGAACACTGAAGCTTTCTTT. The V and J genes are TRBV25-1 and TRBJ1-1, with TRBD1 matching over 7 bases. Germline lookup yields CDR1 MGHDK and CDR2 SYGVNS. CDR3 length equals 15 residues. V gave up 7 bases and J gave up 0 bases; unmatched junction bases: 8.

This chain connects TRBV6-1 to TRBJ2-7; no firm D call. CDR1 is MNHNS, CDR2 SASEGT, per germline. Trimming cost V 1 base and J 5 bases, with 9 bases left between them. The CDR3 totals 13 residues. Here the CDR3 DNA reads TGTGCCAGCAGTGAAGTTGGAGAGGACGAGCAGTACTTC. Translated, it gives CASSEVGEDEQYF.

This rearrangement joins TRBV28 to TRBJ2-5; 11 bases fit TRBD1. The tail of the sequence fits TRBJ2-7 better, so the J call may be wrong. Germline loops: CDR1 MDHEN, CDR2 SYDVKM. The CDR3 is 14 residues long. CDR3 bases: TGTGCCAGCAGTCCCGGGACAGGGGGCTACGAGCAGTACTTC. Protein sequence: CASSPGTGGYEQYF.

The CDR3 nucleotides are TGCGCCAGCAGCTTGGAGCGGGGGGCTGAAGCTTTCTTT. This gives the protein CASSLERGAEAFF. The chain has TRBV5-1 and TRBJ1-1, with D perhaps TRBD1 (5 bases). This CDR3 has 13 amino acids. In germline, CDR1 is SGHRS, CDR2 YFSETQ. V lost 0 bases and J lost 6, with 9 bases in between.

The sample holds a few counts of this clone. V usage is TRBV19 and J usage is TRBJ1-1, with TRBD1 matching 10 bases. CDR3 length: 15 amino acids. Germline CDR1 LNHDA, CDR2 SQIVND (reference sequence). J lost 3 bases, V lost 1 base, and 2 bases had no gene match. CDR3 in DNA: TGTGCCAGTAGTATAGCTGGGACAGGGGACACTGAAGCTTTCTTT. Its translation is CASSIAGTGDTEAFF.

This clone was seen only a few times. The chain is built from TRBV2 and TRBJ2-1; TRBD2 matches 7 bases. The CDR3 has 13 residues. V was pared by 6 bases and J by 8 bases, with 7 bases of the junction left unmatched. The germline gives CDR1 SNHLY, CDR2 FYNNEI. CDR3: CASSLGLGDEQFF. Here the CDR3 DNA reads TGTGCCAGCAGCCTCGGACTAGGCGATGAGCAGTTCTTC. Based on the CDR3 plus reference TRBV2 and TRBJ2-1, the full variable domain is EPEVTQTPSHQVTQMGQEVILRCVPISNHLYFYWYRQILGQKVEFLVSFYNNEISEKSEIFDDQFSVERPDGSNFTLKIRSTKLEDSAMYFCASSLGLGDEQFFGPGTRLTVL.

The gene calls are TRBV4-1 and TRBJ2-7; unclear D gene. V shed 3 bases and J shed 4 bases, with 10 bases lying between them. The CDR3 loop spans 13 amino acids. CDR1 is MGHRA, CDR2 YSYEKL, per germline. The CDR3 DNA is TGCGCCAGCAGCCAGCTAGTGGGTTACGAGCAGTACTTC. Protein product: CASSQLVGYEQYF.

This sequence joins TRBV5-1 and TRBJ2-1; no clear D gene. Trimming left V 2 bases short and J 9 bases short, with 12 bases between. This CDR3 has 13 residues. Germline lookup yields CDR1 SGHRS and CDR2 YFSETQ. The chain's CDR3 is CASSLLLPGEQFF. CDR3 coding DNA: TGCGCCAGCAGCTTATTGCTTCCGGGTGAGCAGTTCTTC.

For this clone: Relative to the germline gene, one junction end is altered; a read error may explain this. V gene TRBV5-1 combines with J gene TRBJ2-3; 8 nucleotides align to TRBD1. CDR3 size: 14 residues. Germline CDR1 and CDR2: SGHRS and YFSETQ. The CDR3 DNA follows: TGCGCCAGCAGCCTAGGACAGGGCGCAGATGCGCAGTATTTT. It is translated as CASSLGQGADAQYF. Filled out from reference TRBV5-1 and TRBJ2-3, the complete variable domain reads KAGVTQTPRYLIKTRGQQVTLSCSPISGHRSVSWYQQTPGQGLQFLFEYFSETQRNKGNFPGRFSGRQFSNSRSEMNVSTLELGDSALYLCASSLGQGADAQYFGPGTRLTVL.

The J gene is TRBJ2-7, the V gene TRBV6-1, with unresolved D. CDR3 length equals 14 residues. CDR1 and CDR2 from the germline V gene are MNHNS and SASEGT. Trimming took 2 bases from V and 4 from J, leaving 12 bases between them. The DNA for the CDR3 is TGTGCCAGCAGTGAATCTCCCAGGTTATACGAGCAGTACTTC. It specifies CASSESPRLYEQYF.